This TCR beta chain emerged from a study of blood T cell repertoires in COVID-19. At the level of the study: Acute and convalescent COVID-19 specimens originated in the United States, Italy and Spain. From T cells, B-cell-depleted T cells, or PBMCs came the material, which was cDNA or gDNA.

The CDR3 is 14 residues long. V lost 4 bases, J lost 4 bases, and 11 bases lay in between. Per germline, CDR1 SGHRS and CDR2 YFSETQ. Libraries were prepared by immunoSEQ multiplex PCR; TCRdb keeps only in-frame clonotypes and omits some of them. Of roughly 40,000 clones listed, approximately 79% are singletons. This chain uses TRBV5-1 with TRBJ2-2; D unresolved. The sample was peripheral blood. The clonotype comes from a woman aged 80 or older with acute or convalescent COVID-19. Written as DNA, the CDR3 is TGCGCCAGCAGCCCTACCCAATCCACCGGGGAGCTGTTTTTT. Its translation: CASSPTQSTGELFF.